This T cell receptor beta chain originates from a study of shared clonotypes between healthy human individuals. Sequencing was performed with immunoSEQ multiplex PCR; in TCRdb, only in-frame clones are kept and a portion is missing. The repertoire includes about half a million clones, about 84% of them detected once, and about an eighth sits in the top ten. Germline V lookup: CDR1 LNHDA, CDR2 SQIVND (reference sequence). Between the trimmed V and J ends, which lost 5 bases and 0 bases, there was a span of 4 bases. There are 12 residues in the CDR3. Sequenced: PBMCs. This chain links TRBV19 with TRBJ1-1; D is uncertain. This receptor was obtained from a middle-aged woman in good health. Some clones in this sample may be carry-over from other donors' samples. The CDR3 here is CASSFLNTEAFF. DNA for the CDR3: TGTGCCAGTAGTTTTCTGAACACTGAAGCTTTCTTT. The variable domain in full, completed from reference TRBV19 and TRBJ1-1, reads DGGITQSPKYLFRKEGQNVTLSCEQNLNHDAMYWYRQDPGQGLRLIYYSQIVNDFQKGDIAEGYSVSREKKESFPLTVTSAQKNPTAFYLCASSFLNTEAFFGQGTRLTVV.